These T cell receptor beta chains were read from a single sample in a study of blood T cell repertoires in COVID-19. The assay was immunoSEQ multiplex PCR, and TCRdb's table has in-frame clones only and misses some. The data show fewer than 250,000 clones, around 83% seen once. Sequencing was performed on PBMCs or T cells enriched from blood (not recorded which). Source of these receptors: a woman aged 40 to 50 who had recovered from COVID-19. CDR3s include the opening cysteine and the closing phenylalanine or tryptophan. A D gene is named only where the DNA matches it firmly. Some rows mark clone size as missing; the rest say once, few, many or name a class of expanded clone.

size: NA
V: TRBV19
J: TRBJ2-5
D: TRBD2
CDR3: CASRLSGGETQYF
DNA: TGTGCCAGTAGACTCTCCGGGGGGGAGACCCAGTACTTC

size: NA
V: TRBV30
J: TRBJ1-2
D: TRBD1
CDR3: CAWKPTGGITYGYTF
DNA: TGTGCCTGGAAACCGACAGGGGGGATTACCTATGGCTACACCTTC

size: NA
V: TRBV3-1/TRBV3-2
J: TRBJ2-5
D: TRBD1
CDR3: CASSRGGGQGEETQYF
DNA: TGTGCCAGCAGCCGAGGGGGGGGACAGGGGGAAGAGACCCAGTACTTC

size: NA
V: TRBV5-1
J: TRBJ2-3
D: NA
CDR3: CASSIREGRTDTQYF
DNA: TGCGCCAGCAGCATACGCGAGGGGAGGACAGATACGCAGTATTTT

size: once
V: TRBV24-1
J: TRBJ1-1
D: NA
CDR3: CATRSTQGADTEAFF
DNA: TGTGCCACCAGATCAACCCAGGGCGCGGACACTGAAGCTTTCTTT

size: NA
V: TRBV18
J: TRBJ1-2
D: NA
CDR3: CASSPPGLRAYGYTF
DNA: TGTGCCAGCTCACCTCCGGGACTGAGGGCCTATGGCTACACCTTC

size: NA
V: TRBV18
J: TRBJ2-3
D: NA
CDR3: CASSPSQTSRDTQYF
DNA: TGTGCCAGCTCACCAAGCCAGACCTCCAGGGATACGCAGTATTTT

size: NA
V: TRBV5-1
J: TRBJ1-4
D: NA
CDR3: CASSLVGGPNEKLFF
DNA: TGCGCCAGCAGCTTGGTGGGGGGGCCTAATGAAAAACTGTTTTTT

size: NA
V: TRBV6-6
J: TRBJ1-6
D: NA
CDR3: CASSYGGGRNSPLHF
DNA: TGTGCCAGCAGTTACGGTGGGGGCCGCAATTCACCCCTCCACTTT

size: NA
V: TRBV6-5
J: TRBJ1-1
D: TRBD1
CDR3: CASSYSRDRKNTEAFF
DNA: TGTGCCAGCAGTTACTCGAGGGACAGAAAGAACACTGAAGCTTTCTTT

size: NA
V: TRBV27
J: TRBJ2-3
D: TRBD2
CDR3: CASSAGGRDTDTQYF
DNA: TGTGCCAGCAGCGCAGGCGGGAGGGACACAGATACGCAGTATTTT

size: NA
V: TRBV18
J: TRBJ2-3
D: NA
CDR3: CASSNPGLTTDTQYF
DNA: TGTGCCAGCTCAAATCCGGGACTCACCACAGATACGCAGTATTTT

size: NA
V: TRBV3-1/TRBV3-2
J: TRBJ2-5
D: NA
CDR3: CASSQEGGSWETQYF
DNA: TGTGCCAGCAGCCAAGAAGGAGGGTCGTGGGAGACCCAGTACTTC

size: NA
V: TRBV28
J: TRBJ2-3
D: NA
CDR3: CASYPRGEADTQYF
DNA: TGTGCCAGCTATCCCAGGGGAGAGGCAGATACGCAGTATTTT

size: few
V: TRBV18
J: TRBJ2-6
D: TRBD1
CDR3: CASSPPTGPGANVLTF
DNA: TGTGCCAGCTCACCACCGACAGGGCCCGGGGCCAACGTCCTGACTTTC

size: NA
V: TRBV27
J: TRBJ2-6
D: NA
CDR3: CASSDNAGANVLTF
DNA: TGTGCCAGCAGTGACAATGCTGGGGCCAACGTCCTGACTTTC

size: NA
V: TRBV30
J: TRBJ1-5
D: TRBD1
CDR3: CAGTGGLGQPQHF
DNA: TGTGCCGGGACAGGGGGCTTAGGTCAGCCCCAGCATTTT

size: NA
V: TRBV29-1
J: TRBJ2-1
D: TRBD2
CDR3: CSVEVWTSGSGNEQFF
DNA: TGCAGCGTTGAAGTTTGGACTAGCGGGAGCGGGAATGAGCAGTTCTTC

size: NA
V: TRBV9
J: TRBJ2-1
D: TRBD1
CDR3: CASSALGTASTYNEQFF
DNA: TGTGCCAGCAGCGCCCTGGGGACAGCATCTACCTACAATGAGCAGTTCTTC

size: NA
V: TRBV24-1
J: TRBJ2-1
D: TRBD2
CDR3: CATSDPTGGRYNEQFF
DNA: TGTGCCACCAGTGACCCGACGGGAGGACGGTACAATGAGCAGTTCTTC

size: NA
V: TRBV6-1
J: TRBJ1-5
D: TRBD1
CDR3: CASSDGQGGQPQHF
DNA: TGTGCCAGCAGTGACGGACAGGGCGGCCAGCCCCAGCATTTT

size: NA
V: TRBV27
J: TRBJ1-4
D: TRBD1
CDR3: CASSPLVGTGVEKLFF
DNA: TGTGCCAGCAGCCCTCTGGTTGGGACAGGGGTTGAAAAACTGTTTTTT

size: NA
V: TRBV27
J: TRBJ1-3
D: NA
CDR3: CASSRIPFDGNTIYF
DNA: TGTGCCAGTTCCAGGATCCCATTTGATGGAAACACCATATATTTT

size: NA
V: TRBV28
J: TRBJ1-1
D: NA
CDR3: CASSQRQNTEAFF
DNA: TGTGCCAGCAGTCAGAGACAGAACACTGAAGCTTTCTTT

size: NA
V: TRBV18
J: TRBJ1-2
D: TRBD1
CDR3: CASSPTEDRGYGYTF
DNA: TGTGCCAGCTCACCAACTGAGGACAGGGGCTATGGCTACACCTTC

size: NA
V: TRBV7-9
J: TRBJ1-1
D: TRBD1
CDR3: CASRRTGGHTEAFF
DNA: TGTGCCAGTCGGCGGACAGGGGGCCACACTGAAGCTTTCTTT

size: NA
V: TRBV19
J: TRBJ1-2
D: NA
CDR3: CASTAVTRGFYGYTF
DNA: TGTGCCAGTACCGCAGTGACTAGGGGATTTTATGGCTACACCTTC

size: NA
V: TRBV5-1
J: TRBJ2-5
D: TRBD2
CDR3: CASSFGRTTSGGETQYF
DNA: TGCGCCAGCAGCTTTGGCCGAACTACTAGCGGGGGCGAGACCCAGTACTTC

size: NA
V: TRBV2
J: TRBJ1-2
D: TRBD1
CDR3: CASSERTGNYGYTF
DNA: TGTGCCAGCAGTGAAAGGACAGGGAACTATGGCTACACCTTC

size: NA
V: TRBV30
J: TRBJ2-5
D: NA
CDR3: CAWRAGVVETQYF
DNA: TGTGCCTGGAGGGCAGGGGTTGTAGAGACCCAGTACTTC

size: once
V: TRBV28
J: TRBJ2-1
D: TRBD2
CDR3: CASSSPGLAGDNEQFF
DNA: TGTGCCAGCAGTTCTCCGGGACTAGCGGGAGACAATGAGCAGTTCTTC

size: NA
V: TRBV5-1
J: TRBJ2-1
D: TRBD2
CDR3: CASRTLSSGDNEQFF
DNA: TGCGCCAGCAGGACCCTTTCTAGCGGAGACAATGAGCAGTTCTTC

size: NA
V: TRBV19
J: TRBJ1-5
D: NA
CDR3: CASSEQGNQPQHF
DNA: TGTGCCAGTAGTGAACAGGGTAATCAGCCCCAGCATTTT

size: NA
V: TRBV27
J: TRBJ2-6
D: NA
CDR3: CASSPWAANVLTF
DNA: TGTGCCAGCAGTCCCTGGGCAGCCAACGTCCTGACTTTC

size: NA
V: TRBV2
J: TRBJ1-4
D: NA
CDR3: CASSPESTNEKLFF
DNA: TGTGCCAGCAGCCCCGAGTCAACTAATGAAAAACTGTTTTTT

size: NA
V: TRBV11-2
J: TRBJ2-1
D: TRBD1
CDR3: CASSSPSHGQGARNEQFF
DNA: TGTGCCAGCAGCTCCCCATCGCACGGACAGGGGGCGAGGAATGAGCAGTTCTTC

size: NA
V: TRBV24-1
J: TRBJ2-1
D: NA
CDR3: CATSDPEEQFF
DNA: TGTGCCACCAGTGATCCGGAGGAGCAGTTCTTC

size: NA
V: TRBV5-1
J: TRBJ2-3
D: TRBD2
CDR3: CASSLTSGGTDTQYF
DNA: TGCGCCAGCAGCTTGACTAGCGGGGGCACAGATACGCAGTATTTT

size: NA
V: TRBV7-9
J: TRBJ1-1
D: NA
CDR3: CASSVRGRNTEAFF
DNA: TGTGCCAGCAGCGTCAGAGGTAGGAACACTGAAGCTTTCTTT

size: NA
V: TRBV28
J: TRBJ1-3
D: TRBD1
CDR3: CASSPPPGQVGNTIYF
DNA: TGTGCCAGCAGTCCCCCCCCCGGACAGGTTGGAAACACCATATATTTT

size: NA
V: TRBV15
J: TRBJ1-4
D: TRBD1
CDR3: CATSRQQGASNEKLFF
DNA: TGTGCCACCAGCAGGCAACAGGGGGCATCTAATGAAAAACTGTTTTTT

size: NA
V: TRBV5-6
J: TRBJ1-6
D: NA
CDR3: CASSLEQGTAPLHF
DNA: TGTGCCAGCAGCTTGGAGCAGGGGACGGCACCCCTCCACTTT

size: NA
V: TRBV11-1
J: TRBJ2-2
D: NA
CDR3: CASSSFGGNTGELFF
DNA: TGTGCCAGCAGCTCCTTCGGGGGGAACACCGGGGAGCTGTTTTTT

size: NA
V: TRBV6-2/TRBV6-3
J: TRBJ1-2
D: NA
CDR3: CASSYLGAGWGYTF
DNA: TGTGCCAGCAGTTACCTCGGCGCCGGGTGGGGCTACACCTTC

size: NA
V: TRBV5-1
J: TRBJ2-3
D: TRBD2
CDR3: CASSSRLAGSLADTQYF
DNA: TGCGCCAGCAGTTCCCGACTAGCGGGATCTCTGGCAGATACGCAGTATTTT

size: NA
V: TRBV7-2
J: TRBJ1-1
D: NA
CDR3: CASSLVQYTEAFF
DNA: TGTGCCAGCAGCTTAGTTCAGTACACTGAAGCTTTCTTT

size: NA
V: TRBV9
J: TRBJ1-2
D: NA
CDR3: CASSVDSNYGYTF
DNA: TGTGCCAGCAGCGTAGACAGTAACTATGGCTACACCTTC

size: NA
V: TRBV27
J: TRBJ2-7
D: NA
CDR3: CASSQSSGVDEQYF
DNA: TGTGCCAGCAGTCAAAGCAGCGGCGTCGACGAGCAGTACTTC

size: NA
V: TRBV7-8
J: TRBJ2-5
D: TRBD1
CDR3: CASSPRQGQETQYF
DNA: TGTGCCAGCAGCCCCAGACAGGGCCAAGAGACCCAGTACTTC

size: few
V: TRBV19
J: TRBJ2-2
D: TRBD1
CDR3: CASSPGTGRTGELFF
DNA: TGTGCCAGTAGTCCGGGGACAGGGCGGACCGGGGAGCTGTTTTTT

size: NA
V: TRBV27
J: TRBJ2-2
D: NA
CDR3: CASSLRLALSTGELFF
DNA: TGTGCCAGCAGTTTGCGTCTAGCTCTGAGCACCGGGGAGCTGTTTTTT

size: NA
V: TRBV30
J: TRBJ2-3
D: NA
CDR3: CAWRKNGITDTQYF
DNA: TGTGCCTGGAGAAAAAACGGGATCACAGATACGCAGTATTTT

size: NA
V: TRBV28
J: TRBJ1-5
D: TRBD1
CDR3: CASSKGTGHQPQHF
DNA: TGTGCCAGCAGCAAAGGGACAGGACATCAGCCCCAGCATTTT

size: NA
V: TRBV10-3
J: TRBJ2-3
D: TRBD2
CDR3: CAISETSGTDTQYF
DNA: TGTGCCATCAGTGAGACTAGCGGCACAGATACGCAGTATTTT

size: NA
V: TRBV12-3/TRBV12-4
J: TRBJ1-2
D: NA
CDR3: CASTQGRYYGYTF
DNA: TGTGCCAGCACCCAGGGGCGGTACTATGGCTACACCTTC

size: once
V: TRBV7-8
J: TRBJ2-5
D: NA
CDR3: CASSPLMSSGQETQYF
DNA: TGTGCCAGCAGCCCCCTCATGTCAAGCGGCCAAGAGACCCAGTACTTC